These T cell receptor beta chains were read from a single sample in a study of T cell responses to AZD1222 COVID-19 vaccine. TCRdb keeps only in-frame clones here, not all; method: immunoSEQ multiplex PCR. This sample has some 200,000 clones, with approximately 89% found just once. The sample here was peripheral blood, taken 28 days after the second AZD1222 dose. Receptors originate from an adult who received the AZD1222 COVID-19 vaccine. Both conserved end residues are part of each CDR3. A D gene is named only where the DNA matches it firmly. Expanded clones are given a class, and other clones once, few, many or no size at all.

v_call	d_call	clone_size	j_call	cdr3_nt	cdr3_aa
TRBV7-6	TRBD1	few	TRBJ1-3	TGTGCCAGCAGCCCGGGACAGGGAGCCGGAAACACCATATATTTT	CASSPGQGAGNTIYF
TRBV7-2	.	once	TRBJ1-3	TGTGCCAGCAGCTTTATTCCCCGGGGGTCTGGAAACACCATATATTTT	CASSFIPRGSGNTIYF
TRBV7-7	.	.	TRBJ2-5	TGTGCTAGCGGCCAGGGGGAGGCGAAGACCCAGTACTTC	CASGQGEAKTQYF
TRBV9	.	.	TRBJ2-7	TGTGCCAGCAGCGTAGGACCCACCTCCTACGAGCAGTACTTC	CASSVGPTSYEQYF
TRBV20-1	.	.	TRBJ2-3	TGCAGCTCGGGCGAGGGAGATACGCAGTATTTT	CSSGEGDTQYF
TRBV5-1	TRBD2	once	TRBJ2-1	TGCGCCAGCAGACCTAGCGGGAACTACAATGAGCAGTTCTTC	CASRPSGNYNEQFF
TRBV28	TRBD1	.	TRBJ1-1	TGTGCCAGCATGATCCGGGACAGGAACACTGAAGCTTTCTTT	CASMIRDRNTEAFF
TRBV4-1	TRBD1	.	TRBJ1-5	TGCGCCAGCAGCCAAGATTACCGCTCCGACAGGGGGCGGACGGGCAATCAGCCCCAGCATTTT	CASSQDYRSDRGRTGNQPQHF
TRBV28	TRBD1	.	TRBJ1-2	TGTGCCAGCAGACCCTCAGGGGGCGGCCTCTATGGCTACACCTTC	CASRPSGGGLYGYTF
TRBV25-1	.	.	TRBJ1-5	TGTGCCAGCAGTGAAACGGCAGGGAGGCAGCCCCAGCATTTT	CASSETAGRQPQHF
TRBV5-1	.	.	TRBJ1-4	TGCGCCAGCAGCCCCGAAGCCAGGGGTAGTGAAAAACTGTTTTTT	CASSPEARGSEKLFF
TRBV10-3	.	.	TRBJ2-2	TGTGCCATCAGTGGCTGGAACGGAGCGAACACCGGGGAGCTGTTTTTT	CAISGWNGANTGELFF
TRBV4-1	TRBD2	.	TRBJ2-3	TGCGCCAGCGCGGGGACTAGCGGAAACCCCACAGATACGCAGTATTTT	CASAGTSGNPTDTQYF
TRBV2	TRBD1	many	TRBJ1-2	TGTGCCAGCCCGGGGATTGCCTGGAACGGGGGACAGGGGGCGTGGTACTATGGCTACACCTTC	CASPGIAWNGGQGAWYYGYTF
TRBV3-1/TRBV3-2	TRBD2	.	TRBJ2-7	TGTGCCAGCAGCCAAGGACTAGCGGCGAGCTCCTACGAGCAGTACTTC	CASSQGLAASSYEQYF
TRBV28	TRBD2	.	TRBJ2-5	TGTGCCAGCAGTTTACAAGCGGGAGGGTCGGAGACCCAGTACTTC	CASSLQAGGSETQYF
TRBV7-2	TRBD1	.	TRBJ1-5	TGTGCCAGCAGCTCGGGACAGCCCAATCAGCCCCAGCATTTT	CASSSGQPNQPQHF
TRBV6-2/TRBV6-3	.	.	TRBJ2-3	TGTGCCAGCAGTTACTCGGAAGGGCTCACAGATACGCAGTATTTT	CASSYSEGLTDTQYF
TRBV13	TRBD1	.	TRBJ2-7	TGTGCCAGCAGCTTAGGGGGACAGGGAGGTCTAAGCTACGAGCAGTACTTC	CASSLGGQGGLSYEQYF
TRBV5-5	TRBD2	few	TRBJ2-2	TGTGCCAGCAGCTTGGGACTAGCGGGAGGGCCTAACACCGGGGAGCTGTTTTTT	CASSLGLAGGPNTGELFF
TRBV30	.	.	TRBJ1-3	TGTGCCTGGAGTTTGGGTTCGGTAGGAGGAAACACCATATATTTT	CAWSLGSVGGNTIYF
TRBV24-1	.	.	TRBJ2-1	TGTGCCACCAGTGCCGCAGGGGGGGGGATCCCCTACAATGAGCAGTTCTTC	CATSAAGGGIPYNEQFF
TRBV12-3/TRBV12-4	.	.	TRBJ2-1	TGTGCCAGCAGTTTAAGCCCCACTGAGCAGTTCTTC	CASSLSPTEQFF
TRBV5-1	TRBD2	.	TRBJ2-1	TGCGCCAGCAGCTCGACTAGCGGGAGGAACAATGAGCAGTTCTTC	CASSSTSGRNNEQFF
TRBV7-8	TRBD1	.	TRBJ2-5	TGTGCCAGCAGCTCAAGGACAGGTCGGGAGACCCAGTACTTC	CASSSRTGRETQYF
TRBV28	.	.	TRBJ1-5	TGTGCCAGCTGCCCCGCGGGGGGCTCCAATCAGCCCCAGCATTTT	CASCPAGGSNQPQHF
TRBV5-5	.	.	TRBJ2-2	TGTGCCAGCAGGCCACGTTGGACATCCACCGGGGAGCTGTTTTTT	CASRPRWTSTGELFF
TRBV12-3/TRBV12-4	TRBD1	.	TRBJ1-1	TGTGCCAGCAGTTTGGGACAGAGCACTGAAGCTTTCTTT	CASSLGQSTEAFF
TRBV19	.	once	TRBJ2-2	TGTGCCAGTAGTCTGGGGTTTCCCCGATCCGGAGCCGGGGAGCTGTTTTTT	CASSLGFPRSGAGELFF
TRBV11-2	.	few	TRBJ1-1	TGTGCCAGCAGCTTTGTGAGGGACACTGAAGCTTTCTTT	CASSFVRDTEAFF
TRBV19	TRBD2	.	TRBJ2-5	TGTGCCAGTAGTCATAGCGGGAGGGCCGGTGAGACCCAGTACTTC	CASSHSGRAGETQYF
TRBV5-1	.	.	TRBJ1-1	TGCGCCAGCAGCTCCGAACCCACGGATGAAGCTTTCTTT	CASSSEPTDEAFF
TRBV4-1	.	.	TRBJ2-1	TGCGCCAGCAGCCAAGATGGGACCACCGGGGTGGGTCAGGGGAATGAGCAGTTCTTC	CASSQDGTTGVGQGNEQFF
TRBV2	.	.	TRBJ2-7	TGTGCCAGCAGAGGGCTGACGGATGCCTCCTACGAGCAGTACTTC	CASRGLTDASYEQYF
TRBV13	.	.	TRBJ1-1	TGTGCCAGCAGCTCCAATGGGGGGGGTTGGACTGAAGCTTTCTTT	CASSSNGGGWTEAFF
TRBV28	.	.	TRBJ2-3	TGTGCCAGCATCTCCAGATGGCTGGAACGGGAAAATACGCAGTATTTT	CASISRWLERENTQYF
TRBV15	.	.	TRBJ2-5	TGTGCCACCAGCACAAGCAAAGAGACCCAGTACTTC	CATSTSKETQYF
TRBV5-1	.	.	TRBJ2-2	TGCGCCAGCAGCTTTGGGGGAGCCCACGGCGGGGAGCTGTTTTTT	CASSFGGAHGGELFF
TRBV28	.	.	TRBJ1-3	TGTGCCAGCGGACCCCGGGCCGTCTCTGGAAACACCATATATTTT	CASGPRAVSGNTIYF
TRBV3-1/TRBV3-2	TRBD2	.	TRBJ2-1	TGTGCCAGCAGCCTGCAACGGCGGGAGTCCTACAATGAGCAGTTCTTC	CASSLQRRESYNEQFF
TRBV19	TRBD1	.	TRBJ1-5	TGTGCCAGTGTACAGGGGCCGACTTATCAGCCCCAGCATTTT	CASVQGPTYQPQHF
TRBV19	TRBD1	.	TRBJ1-2	TGTGCCAGCTGGGGACAGGGGGCGGGCGGCTACACCTTC	CASWGQGAGGYTF
TRBV29-1	TRBD2	.	TRBJ2-7	TGCAGCGTGGGGACTAGCGAGCTCTACGAGCAGTACTTC	CSVGTSELYEQYF
TRBV18	TRBD2	.	TRBJ2-7	TGTGCCAGCTCCCGTGGACTAGCGGGAGATCTCGAGCAGTACTTC	CASSRGLAGDLEQYF
TRBV5-1	TRBD1	.	TRBJ2-7	TGCGCCAGCAGCTCGGGACAGGGTTCCTACGAGCAGTACTTC	CASSSGQGSYEQYF
TRBV3-1/TRBV3-2	TRBD1	.	TRBJ2-7	TGTGCCAGCAGCCCTCATCGAGGGACAGGGGGATTCCACGAGCAGTACTTC	CASSPHRGTGGFHEQYF
TRBV3-1/TRBV3-2	.	once	TRBJ2-7	TGTGCCAGCAGCCAAGGGGCAGGGTCCCGCTACGAGCAGTACTTC	CASSQGAGSRYEQYF
TRBV6-5	.	.	TRBJ2-5	TGTGCCAGCAGTTACGGGAGAGCGAGGGAGACCCAGTACTTC	CASSYGRARETQYF
TRBV7-2	.	.	TRBJ2-7	TGTGCCAGCAGCTTAGTGGCGGGAAGCTCCTACGAGCAGTACTTC	CASSLVAGSSYEQYF
TRBV4-2	TRBD2	few	TRBJ2-5	TGTGCCAGCAGCCAGCCTCTAGCGGGAGGGCCCGGAGAGACCCAGTACTTC	CASSQPLAGGPGETQYF
TRBV12-3/TRBV12-4	.	.	TRBJ2-7	TGTGCCAGCAGTTTAGGGGGACATCAGCACTTC	CASSLGGHQHF
TRBV30	TRBD2	.	TRBJ2-7	TGTGCCTGGACCCCGGGACTAGCCGCCTACGAGCAGTACTTC	CAWTPGLAAYEQYF
TRBV5-4	.	.	TRBJ2-1	TGTGCCAGCAGCTTAGCCGGGGGTGAGCAGTTCTTC	CASSLAGGEQFF
TRBV5-8	TRBD1	.	TRBJ2-7	TGTGCCAGCAGCCCTCCCTCCGGGACAGCCTACGAGCAGTACTTC	CASSPPSGTAYEQYF
TRBV28	.	.	TRBJ1-5	TGTGCCAGCACCCTGACGGGAAATAGCAATCAGCCCCAGCATTTT	CASTLTGNSNQPQHF
TRBV14	.	once	TRBJ1-1	TGTGCCAGCAGCCAACAGTTGAACACTGAAGCTTTCTTT	CASSQQLNTEAFF
TRBV19	TRBD2	.	TRBJ2-3	TGTGCCAGTAGTATACAGGGGACTAGCGGGAGTATTACGCAGTATTTT	CASSIQGTSGSITQYF